What follows describes a single T cell receptor (beta chain). Germline V lookup: CDR1 SGHRS, CDR2 YFSETQ. V was cut by 4 bases and J by 0 bases, with 12 bases left in between. This CDR3 is built from 15 residues. CD8+ and CD4+ T cells circulating in blood were sequenced for TCR beta. Control patients had untreated stable or active relapsing-remitting multiple sclerosis by revised McDonald criteria. The source of the sample is a study of CD8 T cells in Susac syndrome. A quantity of roughly 0.5 to 1 ug RNA underwent reverse transcription using random hexamers. MiXCR, applied by TCRdb to the immunoSEQ multiplex PCR reads, yields one record per CDR3 protein. The table lists approximately 270,000 distinct CDR3 sequences, over 85% of them singletons.

The clonotype originates from a human donor with multiple sclerosis. Sequenced material: CD4+ T cells from PBMCs. J is TRBJ2-3 and V is TRBV5-1, with D perhaps TRBD1 or TRBD2 (5 bases each). The CDR3 sequence is CASSPFGASTDTQYF. As DNA, the CDR3 is TGCGCCAGCAGCCCCTTCGGGGCTAGCACAGATACGCAGTATTTT.